The 9 T cell receptor beta chains reported below all come from one sample, sequenced in a study of CD8+ T cells in alopecia areata. Extraction and reverse transcription of RNA yielded cDNA as the sequencing template. Generated by immunoSEQ multiplex PCR, the TCRdb table keeps only in-frame clones and is missing some. The sample has about 300,000 clones, roughly 64% seen once. Treatment specified: oral pan-JAK inhibitor, 5-10 mg twice daily. The sample in question was CD4+ T cells sorted from blood, obtained at week 24, from a patient treated with tofacitinib. Receptors originate from a human donor with alopecia areata.

The chain has TRBV30 and TRBJ1-1; D is unresolved. This CDR3 region has 11 residues. V lost 3 bases and J lost 10, with 12 bases in between. The germline gives CDR1 GTSNPN, CDR2 SVGIG (reference sequence). CDR3 protein: CAWSTSGLAFF. The CDR3 region has the DNA TGTGCCTGGAGCACCTCCGGGCTAGCTTTCTTT.

V is TRBV23-1 and J is TRBJ1-5, with D unresolved. TRBV23-1 is annotated as an ORF whose role is uncertain. Trimming removed 4 bases from V and 2 bases from J, with 18 bases in between. The CDR3 sequence is 17 residues long. CDR3 sequence (DNA): TGCGCCAGCAGTCCCCTTGGGAGTAAAGGGTGCAATCAGCCCCAGCATTTT. It codes for CASSPLGSKGCNQPQHF.

Comment on this clone: At one of its ends the junction is not consistent with the germline gene, which may arise from a read error. The CDR3 here is CANSRTGDTGELFF. The CDR3 nucleotides read TGCGCCAACAGCCGGACAGGAGACACCGGGGAGCTGTTTTTT. This sequence joins TRBV5-1 and TRBJ2-2; 7 positions agree with TRBD1. The CDR3 has 14 residues. Germline CDR1 and CDR2: SGHRS and YFSETQ.

V usage is TRBV6-5 and J usage is TRBJ1-5; D call uncertain. The length of the CDR3 is 14 residues. V lost 6 bases and J 7 bases, leaving 16 bases between the germline ends. Germline CDR1 MNHEY, CDR2 SVGAGI. DNA for the CDR3: TGTGCCAGCAGCGAATCCGGACCCCTCCAGCCCCAGCATTTT. This encodes CASSESGPLQPQHF.

V gene TRBV6-5 combines with J gene TRBJ2-6; no clear D gene. Germline V gives CDR1 MNHEY, CDR2 SVGAGI. The CDR3 contains 15 residues. V was clipped by 4 bases and J by 0 bases, with 7 bases between them. The CDR3 here is CASSFLSSGANVLTF. CDR3 in DNA: TGTGCCAGCAGTTTTCTCAGCTCTGGGGCCAACGTCCTGACTTTC.

This clone was picked up a small number of times. This chain connects TRBV28 to TRBJ1-3, with D unresolved. The CDR3 has 13 amino acids. The V end was cut by 7 bases, the J end by 0 bases, with 7 bases between. Germline CDR1 reads MDHEN; CDR2 reads SYDVKM. The CDR3 DNA reads as TGTGCCAGCAATAGAGACTCTGGAAACACCATATATTTT. This translates into CASNRDSGNTIYF.

This chain uses TRBV30 with TRBJ2-1; 13 bases agree with TRBD2. Trimming removed 1 base from V and 5 bases from J; junction bases left unmatched: 5. The CDR3 is 16 amino acids. The germline CDR1 and CDR2 sequences are GTSNPN and SVGIG (reference sequence). Written as DNA, the CDR3 is TGTGCCTGGAGTGAAGGACTAGCGGGGGTTAACAATGAGCAGTTCTTC. Translating gives CAWSEGLAGVNNEQFF.

J is TRBJ1-6 and V is TRBV7-8; D remains ambiguous. Germline-derived CDR1 and CDR2 are SGHVS and FQNEAQ. Between the trimmed V and J ends, which lost 2 bases and 8 bases, there was a span of 4 bases. The CDR3 is made up of 12 amino acids. CDR3 loop: CASSLKHSPLHF. In nucleotides, the CDR3 is TGTGCCAGCAGCTTAAAACATTCACCCCTCCACTTT.

J is TRBJ2-4 and V is TRBV2; D remains ambiguous. Trimming stripped 6 bases from V and 6 bases from J, with 9 bases between. CDR1 and CDR2 (germline): SNHLY, FYNNEI. This CDR3 is 12 amino acids long. The CDR3, as DNA: TGTGCCAGCAGGGTGGTGGTAAACATTCAGTACTTC. Translation: CASRVVVNIQYF. Complete variable domain (other parts from reference TRBV2 and TRBJ2-4): EPEVTQTPSHQVTQMGQEVILRCVPISNHLYFYWYRQILGQKVEFLVSFYNNEISEKSEIFDDQFSVERPDGSNFTLKIRSTKLEDSAMYFCASRVVVNIQYFGAGTRLSVL.